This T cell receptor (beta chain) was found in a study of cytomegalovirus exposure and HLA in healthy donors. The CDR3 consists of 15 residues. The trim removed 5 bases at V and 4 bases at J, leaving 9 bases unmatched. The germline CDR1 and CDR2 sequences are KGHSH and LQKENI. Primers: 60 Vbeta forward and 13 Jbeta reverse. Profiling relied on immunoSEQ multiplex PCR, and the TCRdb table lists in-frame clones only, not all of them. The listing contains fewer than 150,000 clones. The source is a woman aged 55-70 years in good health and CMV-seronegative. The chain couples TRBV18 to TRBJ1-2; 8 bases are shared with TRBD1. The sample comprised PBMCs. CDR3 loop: CASSTRTGSPYGYTF. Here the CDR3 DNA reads TGTGCCAGCTCAACTAGGACAGGGAGCCCCTATGGCTACACCTTC. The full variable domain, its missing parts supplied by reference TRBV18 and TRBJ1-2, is NAGVMQNPRHLVRRRGQEARLRCSPMKGHSHVYWYRQLPEEGLKFMVYLQKENIIDESGMPKERFSAEFPKEGPSILRIQQVVRGDSAAYFCASSTRTGSPYGYTFGSGTRLTVV.